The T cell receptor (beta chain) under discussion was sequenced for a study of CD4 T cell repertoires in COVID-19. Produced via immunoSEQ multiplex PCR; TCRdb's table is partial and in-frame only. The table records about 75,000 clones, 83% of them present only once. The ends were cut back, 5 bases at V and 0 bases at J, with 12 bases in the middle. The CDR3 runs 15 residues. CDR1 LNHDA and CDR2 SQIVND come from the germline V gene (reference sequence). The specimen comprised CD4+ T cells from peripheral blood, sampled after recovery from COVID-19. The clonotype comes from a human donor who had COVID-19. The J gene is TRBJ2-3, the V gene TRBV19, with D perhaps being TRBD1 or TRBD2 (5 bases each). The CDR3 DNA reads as TGTGCCAGTAGTGCTTCCCGGGACAGCACAGATACGCAGTATTTT. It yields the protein CASSASRDSTDTQYF.